This T cell receptor (beta chain) was found in a study of OX40 agonist ivuxolimab in advanced cancers. The study, taken as a whole, reports: It was also the case that some nonresponders had low normalized T-cell clonal expansion.

Germline loops: CDR1 ENHRY, CDR2 SYGVKD. This CDR3 spans 16 amino acids. Trimming left V 8 bases short and J 0 bases short, with 14 bases between. Details on this clone: Antigen: not known.

Here immunoSEQ multiplex PCR was the method, and the copy in TCRdb shows in-frame clones only, minus some. The sample holds tens of thousands of clones; under 90% are singletons and the top ten take roughly 2.1%. This chain joins TRBV10-3 and TRBJ2-6; the D gene is possibly TRBD1 (5 bases). This TCR was recovered from an adult with an advanced solid tumor such as melanoma, head and neck, liver or kidney cancer. The starting material was CD4+ or CD8+ T cells sorted from blood, obtained in a trial of the OX40 agonist ivuxolimab. For the CDR3, the DNA is TGTGCCATCCCGGCAGGGCCAAGCTCTGGGGCCAACGTCCTGACTTTC. Its protein product is CAIPAGPSSGANVLTF.